This T cell receptor (beta chain) is from a study of identical twins. V was clipped by 0 bases and J by 9 bases; unmatched bases: 7. The CDR3 covers 17 residues. Germline assignment: CDR1 SGHRS and CDR2 YFSETQ. TCRdb fed the 5' RACE reads into MiXCR, producing one record per CDR3 protein. Found here are just over 450,000 distinct CDR3 sequences, 13% to 15% of them singletons; the top ten hold roughly 0.5%. These same records also appear under a second study, on yellow fever vaccine responses in identical twins.

This chain uses TRBV5-1 with TRBJ2-1, with 15 positions matching TRBD2. What was sequenced was CD4+ T cells sorted from blood. The sequence was obtained from a woman aged 18-30 years in good health. The CDR3 loop reads CASSLGPGLAGGFEQFF. For the CDR3, the DNA is TGCGCCAGCAGCTTGGGCCCCGGACTAGCGGGGGGGTTTGAGCAGTTCTTC. Full variable domain (outside the CDR3, taken from reference TRBV5-1 and TRBJ2-1): KAGVTQTPRYLIKTRGQQVTLSCSPISGHRSVSWYQQTPGQGLQFLFEYFSETQRNKGNFPGRFSGRQFSNSRSEMNVSTLELGDSALYLCASSLGPGLAGGFEQFFGPGTRLTVL.